This T cell receptor (beta chain) originates from a study of CD8+CD57+ T cells in acquired aplastic anemia. Study as a whole: The DNA of sorted CD4+ and CD8+ cells averaged around 3 ug. Broader study findings: Patients and controls were not found to differ significantly in CD8+ Simpson's diversity. Common to patients and controls were twenty-nine CD8+ CDR3 sequences.

The V gene end was trimmed by 5 bases and the J gene end by 6 bases; junction bases not matched to a gene: 9. There are 16 residues in the CDR3. Germline V gene sequence: CDR1 KGHDR, CDR2 SFDVKD. Researchers used genomic DNA as the template to profile TCR beta VDJ and CDR3. From the reads, TCRdb called clonotypes with MiXCR, one entry per CDR3 protein. The table lists around 150,000 distinct CDR3 sequences, 41% of them singletons, with roughly 8.9% in the top ten. Only one count was recorded for this clonotype. The antigen is undetermined. This chain links TRBV24-1 with TRBJ1-2, with 12 bases matching TRBD1. This receptor was identified in a human donor in good health, serving as a control. The material sequenced was sorted CD4+, CD8+, or CD8+CD57+ T cells (not recorded which) from PBMCs. CDR3 region: CATSARRDRGRDGYTF. For the CDR3, the DNA is TGTGCCACCAGTGCAAGGAGGGACAGGGGGCGCGATGGCTACACCTTC.